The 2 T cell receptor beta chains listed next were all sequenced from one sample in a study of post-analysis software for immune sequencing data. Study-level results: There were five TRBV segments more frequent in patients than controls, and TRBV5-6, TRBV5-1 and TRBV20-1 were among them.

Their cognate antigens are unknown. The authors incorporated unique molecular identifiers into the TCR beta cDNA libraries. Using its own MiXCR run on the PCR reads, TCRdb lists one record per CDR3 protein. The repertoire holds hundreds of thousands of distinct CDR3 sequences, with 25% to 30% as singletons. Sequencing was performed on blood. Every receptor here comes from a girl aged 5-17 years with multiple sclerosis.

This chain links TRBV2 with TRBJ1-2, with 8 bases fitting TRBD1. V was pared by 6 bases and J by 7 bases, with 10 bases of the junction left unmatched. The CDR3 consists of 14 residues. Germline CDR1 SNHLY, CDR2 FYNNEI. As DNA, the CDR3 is TGTGCCAGCAGCTACAGGGGGTCAGAGGGTGGCTACACCTTC. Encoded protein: CASSYRGSEGGYTF.

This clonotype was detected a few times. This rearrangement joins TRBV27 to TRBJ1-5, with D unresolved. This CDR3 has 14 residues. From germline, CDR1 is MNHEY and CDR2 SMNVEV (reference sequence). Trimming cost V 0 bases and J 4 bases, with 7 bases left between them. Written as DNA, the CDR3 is TGTGCCAGCAGTTTATCGGGGTGGAATCAGCCCCAGCATTTT. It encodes CASSLSGWNQPQHF.